This paragraph reports one T cell receptor (beta chain). Its target is unknown. Excluded: other autoimmune disease, uncontrolled infection, pregnancy or lactation. The diagnostic workup employed clinical symptoms, serum thyroxine, TRAb, thyroid ultrasound and orbital computed tomography. Researchers took RNA transcripts and amplified TCR beta CDR3 regions from them. Second-round multiplex PCR came after first-round RT-PCR with HTBI primers. TCRdb used MiXCR to reprocess the multiplex PCR reads, holding one entry per CDR3 protein. The sample includes over 45,000 distinct CDR3 sequences, less than 65% of them seen just once. The CDR3 sequence is 16 residues long. In germline, CDR1 is WSHSY, CDR2 SAAADI. V lost 0 bases and J lost 0; bases outside the gene matches: 1. The sample comes from a study of Graves' ophthalmopathy and Graves' hyperthyroidism. General study results and limits: Most expanded thyroid clonotypes above 0.001 frequency also appeared in blood. Sensitivity reached 87.88% and specificity roughly 81% for a 13-signature model separating ophthalmopathy from stable hyperthyroidism.

The specimen was peripheral blood. The sequence was obtained from an adult man with Graves' ophthalmopathy. The rearrangement uses TRBV10-2 and TRBJ2-7; 11 bases are a match to TRBD2. CDR3 nucleotides: TGCGCCAGCAGTGAGTCCACTAGCGGGAGCTCCTACGAGCAGTACTTC. Protein: CASSESTSGSSYEQYF.